Reported below is one TCR beta chain. The CDR3 is 12 residues long. The ends were cut back, 4 bases at V and 6 bases at J, with 12 bases in the middle. CDR1 is DFQATT, CDR2 SNEGSKA, per germline (reference sequence). The data originate from a study of patients and donors after allogeneic stem cell transplantation. TCRdb fed the RT-PCR reads into MiXCR, producing one record per CDR3 protein. The data hold about a million distinct CDR3 sequences, with more than 15% observed a single time. The rearrangement joins TRBV20-1 to TRBJ1-1; D is undetermined. This receptor was obtained from a human donor who was either an allogeneic HSCT recipient or a stem cell or donor lymphocyte infusion donor (not recorded which). It is not recorded whose cells these are; they may come from a transplant donor. Specimen: blood, either unsorted or a sorted T cell fraction (not recorded which). The CDR3 reads CSATGPLAEAFF. The CDR3 DNA is TGCAGTGCTACGGGCCCCCTTGCTGAAGCTTTCTTT.